A selection of T cell receptor beta chains follows, all from one sample in a study of CD8 T cells in ankylosing spondylitis. MiXCR, run by TCRdb on the 5' RACE reads, gives a single entry per CDR3 protein. The repertoire holds 150,000 to 200,000 distinct CDR3 sequences, roughly 12% seen once, with almost 30% in the top ten. Sequencing was carried out using blood, either unsorted or a sorted T cell fraction (not recorded which). The receptors come from a male donor with ankylosing spondylitis or in good health (not recorded which). Each CDR3 is given with its conserved first and last residue. The D gene is left open where the match is weak. Expanded clones are given a class, and other clones once, few, many or no size at all.

size	D	V	J	CDR3	DNA
many	TRBD1	TRBV4-3	TRBJ1-1	CASSQDDRQGMAFF	TGCGCCAGCAGCCAAGACGATAGACAGGGGATGGCTTTCTTT
many	.	TRBV10-3	TRBJ1-5	CAISGGAMGSNQPQHF	TGTGCCATCAGTGGGGGGGCCATGGGTAGCAATCAGCCCCAGCATTTT
many	TRBD2	TRBV12-3/TRBV12-4	TRBJ2-5	CASSMRTSGKGETQYF	TGTGCCAGCAGTATGAGGACTAGCGGGAAAGGAGAGACCCAGTACTTC
many	.	TRBV10-3	TRBJ2-1	CAITDGPEQFF	TGTGCCATCACCGACGGACCTGAGCAGTTCTTC
.	.	TRBV20-1	TRBJ2-3	CSARDVNRVDTQYF	TGCAGTGCTAGAGATGTTAACAGGGTAGATACGCAGTATTTT
once	TRBD2	TRBV20-1	TRBJ2-1	CSARVAGGVYEQFF	TGCAGTGCTAGGGTCGCGGGAGGAGTCTATGAGCAGTTCTTC
.	TRBD1	TRBV7-6	TRBJ2-6	CASSLASQGLSGANVLTF	TGTGCCAGCAGCTTAGCGTCACAGGGGTTATCTGGGGCCAACGTCCTGACTTTC
many	TRBD2	TRBV5-1	TRBJ2-3	CASSLDAGTSGTGTQYF	TGCGCCAGCAGCTTGGATGCCGGGACTAGCGGGACGGGTACGCAGTATTTT
many	.	TRBV5-1	TRBJ2-1	CASSLFGGRRSYNEQFF	TGCGCCAGCAGCTTGTTCGGCGGCAGACGCTCCTACAATGAGCAGTTCTTC
few	.	TRBV3-1	TRBJ1-5	CASSQGNQPQHF	TGTGCCAGCAGCCAAGGAAATCAGCCCCAGCATTTT
few	.	TRBV6-2/TRBV6-3	TRBJ2-1	CASSYVSVSYNEQFF	TGTGCCAGCAGTTACGTGTCTGTCTCCTACAATGAGCAGTTCTTC
few	.	TRBV5-1	TRBJ2-3	CASRQAPHRRDTQYF	TGCGCCAGCAGACAGGCCCCCCACAGAAGAGATACGCAGTATTTT
many	TRBD2	TRBV5-1	TRBJ2-1	CASSLLLAGDNEQFF	TGCGCCAGCAGCTTGTTGCTAGCGGGCGACAATGAGCAGTTCTTC
.	.	TRBV12-3/TRBV12-4	TRBJ1-4	CASRPRGQREEKLFF	TGTGCCAGCAGACCCCGAGGACAAAGGGAGGAAAAACTGTTTTTT
many	.	TRBV20-1	TRBJ2-3	CSARNTGRSTDTQYF	TGCAGTGCTAGAAACACAGGGAGGAGCACAGATACGCAGTATTTT
few	TRBD2	TRBV14	TRBJ2-1	CASSRSSGRGDNEQFF	TGTGCCAGCAGCCGATCTAGCGGGAGAGGGGACAATGAGCAGTTCTTC
.	.	TRBV7-6	TRBJ2-7	CASSFTGNEQYF	TGTGCCAGCAGCTTTACAGGCAACGAGCAGTACTTC
.	TRBD2	TRBV20-1	TRBJ2-7	CSATPTGAGALGEQYF	TGCAGTGCTACTCCCACGGGAGCGGGAGCTCTGGGCGAGCAGTACTTC
many	.	TRBV5-1	TRBJ1-1	CASSLTTANTEAFF	TGCGCCAGCAGCCTTACGACAGCGAACACTGAAGCTTTCTTT
many	.	TRBV27	TRBJ2-3	CASSLYRGTDTQYF	TGTGCCAGCAGTTTATATCGGGGCACAGATACGCAGTATTTT
many	.	TRBV5-1	TRBJ2-7	CASSLGQGSYEQYF	TGCGCCAGCAGCTTGGGGCAGGGCTCCTACGAGCAGTACTTC
many	.	TRBV7-6	TRBJ1-4	CASSLGAAGAGKLFF	TGTGCCAGCAGCCTGGGAGCCGCGGGGGCCGGGAAACTGTTTTTT
.	.	TRBV5-1	TRBJ2-3	CASSLIRKTPDSSTDTQYF	TGCGCCAGCAGCTTGATCCGCAAGACCCCGGACTCTAGCACAGATACGCAGTATTTT
few	TRBD2	TRBV7-9	TRBJ2-5	CASSLAGTSSWKTQYF	TGTGCCAGCAGCTTAGCTGGGACTAGCAGTTGGAAGACCCAGTACTTC
many	TRBD1	TRBV20-1	TRBJ1-1	CSAQTDRDTEAFF	TGCAGTGCCCAAACGGACAGGGACACTGAAGCTTTCTTT
few	TRBD2	TRBV5-1	TRBJ2-1	CASSLSGSYNEQFF	TGCGCCAGCAGTCTTAGCGGGAGTTACAATGAGCAGTTCTTC
many	TRBD2	TRBV13	TRBJ2-3	CASSAWTSDIEDTQYF	TGTGCCAGCAGCGCTTGGACTAGCGACATAGAAGATACGCAGTATTTT
many	TRBD1	TRBV6-2/TRBV6-3	TRBJ2-7	CASTQHAVGTGSYEQYF	TGTGCCAGCACCCAACACGCGGTCGGGACAGGGTCCTACGAGCAGTACTTC
many	.	TRBV13	TRBJ1-5	CASSLAGVNQPQHF	TGTGCCAGCAGCTTAGCAGGGGTCAATCAGCCCCAGCATTTT
.	TRBD2	TRBV5-1	TRBJ2-1	CASTIGTTVKDEQFF	TGCGCCAGCACGATCGGGACTACAGTAAAGGATGAGCAGTTCTTC
few	.	TRBV11-2	TRBJ2-2	CASSSTGGGELFF	TGTGCCAGCAGCTCAACCGGCGGCGGGGAGCTGTTTTTT
.	.	TRBV10-3	TRBJ1-1	CAIRDNAEAFF	TGTGCCATCAGGGATAACGCTGAAGCTTTCTTT
many	TRBD2	TRBV20-1	TRBJ2-1	CSASDSGSPYNEQFF	TGCAGTGCTAGCGATAGCGGGAGCCCCTACAATGAGCAGTTCTTC
.	.	TRBV29-1	TRBJ2-3	CSVTGGPDTQYF	TGCAGCGTTACGGGGGGCCCAGATACGCAGTATTTT
many	.	TRBV28	TRBJ2-5	CASSSNSVTQETQYF	TGTGCCAGCAGCTCGAATTCGGTGACCCAAGAGACCCAGTACTTC
.	.	TRBV7-6	TRBJ2-7	CVSSPYGASSYEQYF	TGTGTCAGCAGCCCATACGGGGCATCTTCCTACGAGCAGTACTTC
once	TRBD2	TRBV2	TRBJ2-1	CASEGPREADFGRVPYNEQFF	TGTGCCAGCGAAGGTCCCCGGGAAGCAGATTTCGGGAGGGTCCCCTACAATGAGCAGTTCTTC
few	.	TRBV5-1	TRBJ2-7	CASTPALGTRFGEQYF	TGCGCCAGCACCCCTGCATTGGGGACAAGATTCGGGGAGCAGTACTTC
few	TRBD1	TRBV20-1	TRBJ1-2	CSARDRQGRNYGYTF	TGCAGTGCTAGAGATCGACAGGGGAGGAACTATGGCTACACCTTC
.	.	TRBV7-9	TRBJ1-3	CASSPGFLFSGNTIYF	TGTGCCAGCAGCCCTGGTTTTCTCTTCTCTGGAAACACCATATATTTT
many	.	TRBV9	TRBJ2-7	CASSVQYEQYF	TGTGCCAGCAGCGTACAGTACGAGCAGTACTTC
many	TRBD2	TRBV10-3	TRBJ2-3	CAISTSGGNTDTQYF	TGTGCCATCAGTACTAGCGGGGGAAACACAGATACGCAGTATTTT
.	.	TRBV11-2	TRBJ2-1	CASSLSGPTNEQFF	TGTGCCAGCAGCTTATCGGGTCCGACCAATGAGCAGTTCTTC